A selection of T cell receptor beta chains follows, all from one sample in a study of technical replicates of blood from a few donors. Measured with immunoSEQ multiplex PCR; TCRdb has only the in-frame clones, and not every one. The sample carries over 70,000 clones, more than 85% recorded once. The specimen sequenced was PBMCs. These receptors all stem from a human donor in good health. Some clones in this sample may be carry-over from other donors' samples. The CDR3 runs from the conserved cysteine through the conserved F or W. Each record gives: V gene, J gene, D gene, clone size, CDR3 protein, CDR3 DNA. D genes are given only for firm matches. Not every row has a clone size; where given, it reads once, few, many or a size class.

v_gene: TRBV7-8; j_gene: TRBJ2-1; d_gene: -; abundance: -; CDR3aa: CASSWSFYNEQFF; CDR3nt: TGTGCCAGCAGCTGGAGTTTTTACAATGAGCAGTTCTTC
v_gene: TRBV11-2; j_gene: TRBJ1-4; d_gene: TRBD1; abundance: -; CDR3aa: CASSSDRGREKLFF; CDR3nt: TGTGCCAGCAGCTCGGACAGGGGGCGTGAAAAACTGTTTTTT
v_gene: TRBV6-1; j_gene: TRBJ2-3; d_gene: TRBD1; abundance: -; CDR3aa: CASRGDRGNTDTQYF; CDR3nt: TGTGCCAGCAGAGGCGACAGGGGGAACACAGATACGCAGTATTTT
v_gene: TRBV2; j_gene: TRBJ2-3; d_gene: -; abundance: -; CDR3aa: CASRVGLITDTQYF; CDR3nt: TGTGCCAGCAGGGTGGGACTGATCACAGATACGCAGTATTTT
v_gene: TRBV5-1; j_gene: TRBJ2-3; d_gene: -; abundance: -; CDR3aa: CASSSRRDSVDTQYF; CDR3nt: TGCGCCAGCAGCTCCCGACGGGATTCTGTAGATACGCAGTATTTT
v_gene: TRBV5-1; j_gene: TRBJ2-7; d_gene: TRBD2; abundance: -; CDR3aa: CASANNGLVEYEQYF; CDR3nt: TGCGCCAGCGCTAACAATGGACTAGTGGAGTACGAGCAGTACTTC
v_gene: TRBV19; j_gene: TRBJ1-2; d_gene: TRBD1; abundance: -; CDR3aa: CASSDRGYGYTF; CDR3nt: TGTGCCAGTAGCGACAGGGGCTATGGCTACACCTTC
v_gene: TRBV11-2; j_gene: TRBJ2-2; d_gene: -; abundance: -; CDR3aa: CASSSPAGELFF; CDR3nt: TGTGCCAGCAGCTCTCCCGCCGGGGAGCTGTTTTTT
v_gene: TRBV29-1; j_gene: TRBJ2-7; d_gene: -; abundance: -; CDR3aa: CSVVGQGGSYEQYF; CDR3nt: TGCAGCGTTGTCGGGCAGGGAGGCTCCTACGAGCAGTACTTC
v_gene: TRBV30; j_gene: TRBJ2-3; d_gene: -; abundance: -; CDR3aa: CAWSVQGHTQYF; CDR3nt: TGTGCCTGGAGTGTACAGGGTCATACGCAGTATTTT
v_gene: TRBV9; j_gene: TRBJ2-1; d_gene: -; abundance: -; CDR3aa: CASSVEADTYNEQFF; CDR3nt: TGTGCCAGCAGCGTAGAAGCGGATACCTACAATGAGCAGTTCTTC
v_gene: TRBV6-1; j_gene: TRBJ2-3; d_gene: TRBD1; abundance: -; CDR3aa: CASTVDRGGNTQYF; CDR3nt: TGTGCCAGCACCGTAGACAGGGGGGGGAATACGCAGTATTTT
v_gene: TRBV4-2; j_gene: TRBJ2-5; d_gene: TRBD2; abundance: -; CDR3aa: CASSQEAGRRETQYF; CDR3nt: TGTGCCAGCAGCCAGGAAGCGGGGCGCCGAGAGACCCAGTACTTC
v_gene: TRBV15; j_gene: TRBJ1-3; d_gene: -; abundance: -; CDR3aa: CATSPGWVGNTIYF; CDR3nt: TGTGCCACCAGCCCGGGATGGGTCGGAAACACCATATATTTT
v_gene: TRBV19; j_gene: TRBJ1-1; d_gene: -; abundance: -; CDR3aa: CASSVSLGGNTEAFF; CDR3nt: TGTGCCAGTAGTGTTTCCCTGGGGGGGAACACTGAAGCTTTCTTT
v_gene: TRBV5-1; j_gene: TRBJ1-2; d_gene: TRBD1; abundance: -; CDR3aa: CASSLQGGYGYTF; CDR3nt: TGCGCCAGCAGCTTACAGGGGGGCTATGGCTACACCTTC
v_gene: TRBV12-5; j_gene: TRBJ2-5; d_gene: TRBD2; abundance: -; CDR3aa: CASGFARLAGGPETQYF; CDR3nt: TGTGCTAGTGGTTTCGCCAGACTAGCGGGAGGGCCGGAGACCCAGTACTTC
v_gene: TRBV25-1; j_gene: TRBJ2-3; d_gene: -; abundance: -; CDR3aa: CASSESMTGSTDTQYF; CDR3nt: TGTGCCAGCAGTGAATCGATGACGGGAAGCACAGATACGCAGTATTTT
v_gene: TRBV20-1; j_gene: TRBJ1-1; d_gene: -; abundance: -; CDR3aa: CAPPGEAFF; CDR3nt: TGCGCTCCTCCGGGTGAAGCTTTCTTT
v_gene: TRBV12-5; j_gene: TRBJ2-1; d_gene: TRBD2; abundance: -; CDR3aa: CASGLVRTSGTLSYNEQFF; CDR3nt: TGTGCTAGTGGTTTGGTACGGACTAGCGGGACACTATCCTACAATGAGCAGTTCTTC
v_gene: TRBV7-8; j_gene: TRBJ2-7; d_gene: -; abundance: once; CDR3aa: CASSRAPSYEQYF; CDR3nt: TGTGCCAGCAGTCGAGCCCCCTCCTACGAGCAGTACTTC
v_gene: TRBV5-1; j_gene: TRBJ1-3; d_gene: TRBD1; abundance: few; CDR3aa: CASSFTGGTIYF; CDR3nt: TGCGCCAGCAGCTTTACAGGGGGCACCATATATTTT